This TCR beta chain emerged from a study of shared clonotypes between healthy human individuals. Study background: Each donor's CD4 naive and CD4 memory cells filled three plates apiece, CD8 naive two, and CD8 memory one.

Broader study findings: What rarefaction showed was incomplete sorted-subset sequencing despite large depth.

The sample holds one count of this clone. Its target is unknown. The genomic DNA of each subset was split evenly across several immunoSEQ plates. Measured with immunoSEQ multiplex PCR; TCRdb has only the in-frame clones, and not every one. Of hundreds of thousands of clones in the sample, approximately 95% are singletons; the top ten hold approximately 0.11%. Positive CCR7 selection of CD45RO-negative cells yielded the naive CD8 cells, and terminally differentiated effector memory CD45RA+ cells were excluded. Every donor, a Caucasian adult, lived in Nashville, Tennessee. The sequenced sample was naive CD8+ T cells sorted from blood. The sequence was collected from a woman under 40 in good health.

The CDR3 bases are TGTGCTAGTGGCCCTGAGAACACTGAAGCTTTCTTT. It is translated as CASGPENTEAFF. The V gene is TRBV12-5, the J gene TRBJ1-1; D is ambiguous. In germline, CDR1 is LGHNT, CDR2 FRNRAP. The CDR3 is 12 residues long. The germline V and J ends were trimmed by 6 bases and 1 base, with 6 bases remaining between them.